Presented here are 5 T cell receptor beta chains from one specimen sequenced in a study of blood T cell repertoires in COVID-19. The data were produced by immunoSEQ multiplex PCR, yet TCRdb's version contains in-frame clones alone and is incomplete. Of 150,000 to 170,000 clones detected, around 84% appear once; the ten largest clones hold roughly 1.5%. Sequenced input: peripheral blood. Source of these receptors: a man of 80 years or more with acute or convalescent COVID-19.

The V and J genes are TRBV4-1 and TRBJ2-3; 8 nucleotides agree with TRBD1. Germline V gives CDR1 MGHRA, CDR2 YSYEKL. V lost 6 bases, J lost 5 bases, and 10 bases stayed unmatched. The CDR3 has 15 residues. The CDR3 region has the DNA TGCGCCAGCAGACTAAGAGGACAGGGCCAAGATACGCAGTATTTT. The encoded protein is CASRLRGQGQDTQYF.

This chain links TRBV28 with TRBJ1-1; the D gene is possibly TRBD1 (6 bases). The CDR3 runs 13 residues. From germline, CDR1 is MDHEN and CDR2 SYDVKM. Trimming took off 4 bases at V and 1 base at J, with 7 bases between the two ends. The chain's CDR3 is CASSSGQNTEAFF. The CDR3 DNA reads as TGTGCCAGCAGTTCGGGACAGAACACTGAAGCTTTCTTT.

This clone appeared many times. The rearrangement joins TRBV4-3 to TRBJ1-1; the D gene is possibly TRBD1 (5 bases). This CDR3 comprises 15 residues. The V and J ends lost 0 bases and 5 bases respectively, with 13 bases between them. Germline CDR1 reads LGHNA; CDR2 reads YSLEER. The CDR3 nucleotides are TGCGCCAGCAGCCAAGATCTTGCCGGGGGGACTGAAGCTTTCTTT. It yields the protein CASSQDLAGGTEAFF.

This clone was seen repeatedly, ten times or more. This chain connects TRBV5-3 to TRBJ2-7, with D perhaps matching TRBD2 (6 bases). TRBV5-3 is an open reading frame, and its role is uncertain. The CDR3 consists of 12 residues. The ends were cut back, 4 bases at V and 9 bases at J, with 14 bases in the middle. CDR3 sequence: CARSLRDSPQYV. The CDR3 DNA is TGTGCCAGAAGCCTCCGGGACTCGCCGCAGTACGTC.

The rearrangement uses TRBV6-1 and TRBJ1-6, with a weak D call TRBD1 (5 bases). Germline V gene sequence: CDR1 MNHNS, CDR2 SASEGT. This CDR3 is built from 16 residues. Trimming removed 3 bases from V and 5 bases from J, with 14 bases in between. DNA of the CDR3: TGTGCCAGCAGTGATTATCGGGGCGGGAATAATTCACCCCTCCACTTT. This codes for CASSDYRGGNNSPLHF.